This T cell receptor beta chain stems from a study of post-analysis software for immune sequencing data. Broader study findings: Relative to controls, patients with multiple sclerosis showed significantly lower normalized Chao1 diversity. Higher frequency in patients than in controls was seen for 5 or 6 TRBV segments, with TRBV5-6, TRBV5-1 and TRBV20-1 among them.

As to this clonotype: Its antigen is not identified.

Unique-molecular-identifier-tagged TCR beta cDNA libraries were used. TCRdb fed the PCR reads into MiXCR, producing one record per CDR3 protein. The sample lists around 200,000 distinct CDR3 sequences, 29% seen once, with around 3.7% in the top ten. The germline CDR1 and CDR2 sequences are SGHTA and FQGNSA. Deletions cut 1 base from V and 6 bases from J, with 6 bases between. The CDR3 runs 12 residues. The rearrangement joins TRBV7-2 to TRBJ1-2; the D is unclear. Sequencing used blood. This receptor was identified in a girl aged 2-17 years with multiple sclerosis. The DNA of the CDR3 is TGTGCCAGCAGCTTAGGTGAGGATGGCTACACCTTC. Translation gives CASSLGEDGYTF.